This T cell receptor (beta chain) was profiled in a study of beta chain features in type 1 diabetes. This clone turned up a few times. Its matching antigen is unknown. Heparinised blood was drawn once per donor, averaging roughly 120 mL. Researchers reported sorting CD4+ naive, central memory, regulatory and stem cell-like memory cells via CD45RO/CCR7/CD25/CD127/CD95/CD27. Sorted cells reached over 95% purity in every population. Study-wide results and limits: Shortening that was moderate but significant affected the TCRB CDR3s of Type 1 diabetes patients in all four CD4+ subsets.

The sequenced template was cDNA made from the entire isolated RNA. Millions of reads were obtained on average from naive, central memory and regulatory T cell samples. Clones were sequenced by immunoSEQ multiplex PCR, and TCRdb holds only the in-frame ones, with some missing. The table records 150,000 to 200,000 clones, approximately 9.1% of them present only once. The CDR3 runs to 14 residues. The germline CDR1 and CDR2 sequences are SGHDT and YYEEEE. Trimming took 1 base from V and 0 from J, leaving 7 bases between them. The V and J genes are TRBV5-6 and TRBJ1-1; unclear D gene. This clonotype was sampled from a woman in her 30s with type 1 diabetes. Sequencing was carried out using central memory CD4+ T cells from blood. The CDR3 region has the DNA TGTGCCAGCAGCTTGATGGGCATGAACACTGAAGCTTTCTTT. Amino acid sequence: CASSLMGMNTEAFF.